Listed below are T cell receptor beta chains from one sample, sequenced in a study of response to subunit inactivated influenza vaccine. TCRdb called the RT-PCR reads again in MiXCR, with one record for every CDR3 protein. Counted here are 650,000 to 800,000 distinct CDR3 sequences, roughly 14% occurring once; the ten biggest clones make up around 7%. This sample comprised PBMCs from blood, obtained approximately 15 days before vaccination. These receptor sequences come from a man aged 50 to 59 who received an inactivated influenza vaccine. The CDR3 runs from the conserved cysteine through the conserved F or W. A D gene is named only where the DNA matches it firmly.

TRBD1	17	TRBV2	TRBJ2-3	CASSAALTGGFSGTQYF
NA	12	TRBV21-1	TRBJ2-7	CASSRGGTEQYF
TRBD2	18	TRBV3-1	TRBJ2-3	CASSQRHTSGGAVDTQYF
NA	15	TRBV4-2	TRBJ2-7	CASSQGLGLSYEQYF
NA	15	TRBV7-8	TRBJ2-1	CASSLASVGYNEQFF
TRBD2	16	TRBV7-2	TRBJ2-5	CASSPRLAGVSETQYF
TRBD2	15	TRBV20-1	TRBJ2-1	CSAYSGTSGFDEQFF
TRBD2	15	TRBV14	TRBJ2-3	CASSPGGIGTDTQYF
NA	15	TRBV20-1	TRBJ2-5	CSAQGDGTLPETQYF
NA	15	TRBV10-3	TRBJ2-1	CAIRPDSISYNEQFF
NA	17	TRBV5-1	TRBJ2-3	CASSLRRTGRGGDTQYF
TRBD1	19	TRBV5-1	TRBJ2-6	CASSFGWGTGHSGANVLTF
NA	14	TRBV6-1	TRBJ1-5	CASKPNPGGQPQHF
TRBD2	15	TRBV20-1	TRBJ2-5	CSASPSGGARETQYF
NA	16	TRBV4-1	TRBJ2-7	CASSRGESAGGYEQYF
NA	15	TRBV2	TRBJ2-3	CASSWGTLSTDTQYF
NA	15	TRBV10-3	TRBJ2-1	CAIGTQGTLNNEQFF
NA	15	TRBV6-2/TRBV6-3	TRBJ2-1	CASSTKLLAYNEQFF
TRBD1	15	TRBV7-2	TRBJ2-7	CASRPVGTGLYEQYF
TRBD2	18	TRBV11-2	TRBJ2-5	CASSLDPSTSGGTETQYF
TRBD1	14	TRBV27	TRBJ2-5	CASSSTRGPGTQYF
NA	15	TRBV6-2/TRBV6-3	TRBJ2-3	CASKTEGSGADTQYF
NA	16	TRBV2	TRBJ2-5	CASRESGNPPRETQYF
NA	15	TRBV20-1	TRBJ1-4	CSARKGEATNEKLFF
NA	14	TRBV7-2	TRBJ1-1	CASSLESQGTEAFF
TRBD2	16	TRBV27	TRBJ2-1	CASSLAWLAGDNEQFF
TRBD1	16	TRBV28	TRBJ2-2	CASSPAYRGPTGELFF
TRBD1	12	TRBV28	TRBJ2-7	CATDRGEREQYF
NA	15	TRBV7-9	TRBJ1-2	CASSYLTATNYGYTF
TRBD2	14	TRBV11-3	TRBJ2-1	CASSLAGGPFEQFF
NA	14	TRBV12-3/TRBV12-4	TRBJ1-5	CASSLRQGNQPQHF
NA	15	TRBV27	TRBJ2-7	CASSLRVLGGYEQYF
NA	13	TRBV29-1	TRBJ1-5	CSVGENSNQPQHF
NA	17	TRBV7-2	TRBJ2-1	CASSLGWETSYYNEQFF
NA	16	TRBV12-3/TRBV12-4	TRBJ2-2	CASSLEGRSGTGELFF
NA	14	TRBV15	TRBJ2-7	CATSPRPLIYEQYF
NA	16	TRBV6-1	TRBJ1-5	CASSARTAYSNQPQHF
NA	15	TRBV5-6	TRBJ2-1	CASSLFGTAYNEQFF
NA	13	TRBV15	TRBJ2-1	CATSRGGTDEQFF
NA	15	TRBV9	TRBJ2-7	CASSIGPTGAHEQYF